The 19 T cell receptor beta chains given below trace back to one sample, sequenced in a study of blood T cell repertoires in COVID-19. The method was immunoSEQ multiplex PCR; TCRdb's version includes in-frame clones alone and lacks a portion of them. The sample lists about 220,000 clones, about 80% occurring once. The sequenced sample consisted of peripheral blood. The source is a woman aged 25-40 years who had recovered from COVID-19.

CDR3 region: CASTKDRAGYEQYF. CDR3 sequence (DNA): TGTGCCAGCACTAAGGACAGGGCAGGGTACGAGCAGTACTTC. This sequence joins TRBV28 and TRBJ2-7; the match to TRBD1 covers 8 bases. There are 14 residues in the CDR3. The V gene end was trimmed by 7 bases and the J gene end by 4 bases; junction bases not matched to a gene: 9. CDR1 MDHEN and CDR2 SYDVKM come from the germline V gene. The complete variable domain, with remaining parts taken from reference TRBV28 and TRBJ2-7, reads DVKVTQSSRYLVKRTGEKVFLECVQDMDHENMFWYRQDPGLGLRLIYFSYDVKMKEKGDIPEGYSVSREKKERFSLILESASTNQTSMYLCASTKDRAGYEQYFGPGTRLTVT.

This clone was counted once. This chain joins TRBV19 and TRBJ2-3, with D possibly matching TRBD2 (6 bases). V was shortened by 1 base and J by 10 bases, with 9 bases between the two germline ends. The germline gives CDR1 LNHDA, CDR2 SQIVND (reference sequence). The CDR3 runs 12 residues. The CDR3 sequence: CASSIAREPQYF. CDR3 nucleotides: TGTGCCAGTAGTATAGCCCGGGAGCCGCAGTATTTT.

The CDR3 here is CASSNQVWNEQFF. CDR3 sequence (DNA): TGTGCCAGTAGTAATCAGGTTTGGAATGAGCAGTTCTTC. The chain couples TRBV19 to TRBJ2-1; D not certain. The CDR3 is 13 residues long. V gave up 4 bases and J gave up 7 bases, with 11 bases separating them. Looked up from germline, CDR1 is LNHDA and CDR2 is SQIVND (reference sequence).

This clone has just a few counts. The DNA of the CDR3 is TGTGCCAGCAGCCCTGGACAGGGATATAATGAAAAACTGTTTTTT. This translates into CASSPGQGYNEKLFF. The rearrangement uses TRBV5-5 and TRBJ1-4, with 8 bases aligning to TRBD1. Germline V gene lookup returns CDR1 SGHKS and CDR2 YYEKEE (reference sequence). V was clipped by 4 bases and J by 4 bases; unmatched bases: 6. The CDR3 runs to 15 residues.

The J gene is TRBJ1-2, the V gene TRBV30, with 10 bases lining up with TRBD1. The trim removed 3 bases at V and 3 bases at J, leaving 4 bases unmatched. The germline gives CDR1 GTSNPN, CDR2 SVGIG (reference sequence). The CDR3 runs 14 residues. The CDR3 nucleotides read TGTGCCTGGAGGTTGACAGGGGGCGACTATGGCTACACCTTC. This translates into CAWRLTGGDYGYTF.

V is TRBV19 and J is TRBJ2-7, with 7 bases fitting TRBD2. The J segment lost 5 bases and the V segment lost 2 bases, leaving 9 bases of the junction unmatched. The CDR3 has 15 residues. Germline CDR1 and CDR2: LNHDA and SQIVND (reference sequence). CDR3 residues: CASSITVGGRNEQYF. CDR3 nucleotide sequence: TGTGCCAGTAGTATAACCGTCGGCGGGAGAAACGAGCAGTACTTC.

This chain joins TRBV9 and TRBJ2-3, with 10 bases matching TRBD2. The junction had 4 bases not matched to a gene; V was cut back by 4 bases and J by 5 bases. CDR3 length: 14 amino acids. Germline V gene lookup returns CDR1 SGDLS and CDR2 YYNGEE. In DNA form, the CDR3 reads TGTGCCAGCAGCCTAGCGGGAGTAAGAGATACGCAGTATTTT. It specifies CASSLAGVRDTQYF.

This clone was seen a single time. V gene TRBV5-1 combines with J gene TRBJ2-1; 7 positions match TRBD2. The CDR3 loop spans 15 amino acids. V lost 1 base and J lost 2; bases outside the gene matches: 3. Germline V gene data show CDR1 as SGHRS and CDR2 as YFSETQ. The CDR3 region is CASSLSAGAYNEQFF. The CDR3 region has the DNA TGCGCCAGCAGCTTGTCGGCGGGAGCCTACAATGAGCAGTTCTTC.

This chain's CDR3 is CASNLDSPRYGYTF. DNA of the CDR3: TGTGCCAGCAACCTTGACAGTCCCCGCTATGGCTACACCTTC. The chain is built from TRBV2 and TRBJ1-2, with D perhaps matching TRBD1 (5 bases). Looked up from germline, CDR1 is SNHLY and CDR2 is FYNNEI. Trimming stripped 7 bases from V and 4 bases from J, with 16 bases between. CDR3 length: 14 amino acids. Looking up the rest from reference TRBV2 and TRBJ1-2 gives the full variable domain: EPEVTQTPSHQVTQMGQEVILRCVPISNHLYFYWYRQILGQKVEFLVSFYNNEISEKSEIFDDQFSVERPDGSNFTLKIRSTKLEDSAMYFCASNLDSPRYGYTFGSGTRLTVV.

The V and J genes are TRBV5-1 and TRBJ2-1; D remains unclear. CDR1 is SGHRS and CDR2 is YFSETQ in the germline V gene. The CDR3 consists of 14 residues. With 5 bases removed from V and 0 bases from J, the gap between germline ends came to 9 bases. In nucleotides, the CDR3 is TGCGCCAGCAGTGGTGCGCTCTCCTACAATGAGCAGTTCTTC. Its protein is CASSGALSYNEQFF.

The V and J genes are TRBV11-3 and TRBJ2-1, with a tentative D call TRBD2 (5 bases). V shed 6 bases and J shed 7 bases, with 16 bases lying between them. Germline CDR1 and CDR2: SGHNT and YENEEA. The CDR3 covers 14 residues. The CDR3 region is CASSTRNAGNEQFF. The CDR3 nucleotides read TGTGCCAGCAGTACTAGAAACGCCGGGAATGAGCAGTTCTTC.

By frequency in the sample, this clone is medium-sized. The chain carries TRBV28 and TRBJ1-6; 7 bases agree with TRBD1. From germline, CDR1 is MDHEN and CDR2 SYDVKM. CDR3 length: 16 amino acids. Losses at the gene ends were 3 bases for V and 11 bases for J; bases not matched to a gene: 13. DNA for the CDR3: TGTGCCAGCAGTTTGAGCGGCGTAGGGGGCTGGGCACCCCTCCACTTT. It codes for CASSLSGVGGWAPLHF.

This sequence joins TRBV10-3 and TRBJ2-1, with 7 bases lining up with TRBD1. From germline, CDR1 is ENHRY and CDR2 SYGVKD. With 4 bases clipped from V and 0 bases from J, the junction kept 6 bases outside the gene matches. CDR3 length: 16 amino acids. In DNA form, the CDR3 reads TGTGCCATCAGTGTAGAACAGGGGAGCTCCTACAATGAGCAGTTCTTC. Its translation: CAISVEQGSSYNEQFF.

This chain joins TRBV5-6 and TRBJ2-5; D is perhaps TRBD2 (5 bases). V lost 4 bases, J lost 1 base, and 8 bases lay in between. Looked up from germline, CDR1 is SGHDT and CDR2 is YYEEEE. The CDR3 has 13 amino acids. The CDR3 DNA reads as TGTGCCAGCAGCCCGAGGGCCCAAGAGACCCAGTACTTC. The encoded protein is CASSPRAQETQYF.

V and J are TRBV6-2 or TRBV6-3 and TRBJ2-2; D is perhaps TRBD1 (5 bases). The CDR3 loop spans 15 amino acids. Germline lookup yields CDR1 MNHEY and CDR2 SVGEGT. The V end lost 7 bases, the J end lost 0 bases, and 12 bases lay between the germline ends. CDR3 sequence (DNA): TGTGCCAGCACCCCCCAGGGTACGAACACCGGGGAGCTGTTTTTT. Translation gives CASTPQGTNTGELFF.

V and J are TRBV5-1 and TRBJ2-3; 8 bases are shared with TRBD1. Germline V gene lookup returns CDR1 SGHRS and CDR2 YFSETQ. Trimming removed 3 bases from V and 2 bases from J; junction bases left unmatched: 5. The CDR3 has 15 residues. The CDR3 coding sequence is TGCGCCAGCAGCTCGGACAGGGACCCCACAGATACGCAGTATTTT. This gives the protein CASSSDRDPTDTQYF.

This chain connects TRBV19 to TRBJ2-7, with a possible D match to TRBD1 (6 bases). The germline gives CDR1 LNHDA, CDR2 SQIVND (reference sequence). V was cut by 1 base and J by 2 bases, with 9 bases left in between. The CDR3 contains 14 residues. The CDR3 bases are TGTGCCAGTAGTATAGCTGGGGGCACCTACGAGCAGTACTTC. Its translation is CASSIAGGTYEQYF.

The chain recombines TRBV7-3 with TRBJ1-1, with TRBD1 identical over 10 bases. The CDR3 runs to 13 residues. The trim removed 5 bases at V and 12 bases at J, leaving 9 bases unmatched. Germline V gene lookup returns CDR1 SGHTA and CDR2 FQGTGA. CDR3 sequence (DNA): TGTGCCAGCAGCCCTTTGGGGGGACAGGGGTCTTTCTTT. Translation: CASSPLGGQGSFF.

A word on this clone: One junction end does not reproduce the germline sequence, and a read error may be involved. This chain uses TRBV3-1 (or the pseudogene TRBV3-2) with TRBJ2-4; a weak D match, TRBD2 (6 bases). Looked up from germline, CDR1 is LGHDT and CDR2 is YNNKEL (reference sequence). The CDR3 has 15 amino acids. The CDR3 region has the DNA TGTGCCAGCCGCCATGCGGGGAGCGCGGGGAACATTCAGTACTTC. It encodes CASRHAGSAGNIQYF.